This record concerns one TCR beta chain sequence. Its cognate antigen is unknown. The record originates from a study of T cells in Graves' hyperthyroidism and ophthalmopathy. Study-level results: Most thyroid-expanded clonotypes above 0.001 were also found in blood.

J was trimmed by 7 bases and V by 3 bases; bases with no gene match: 11. The germline V gene encodes CDR1 LNHDA and CDR2 SQIVND (reference sequence). This CDR3 is built from 15 residues. Amplification of TCR beta CDR3 regions used RNA as the template. The HTBI primer set served for first-round RT-PCR of the TCR CDR3. TCRdb called the multiplex PCR reads again in MiXCR, with one record for every CDR3 protein. The sample includes about 270,000 distinct CDR3 sequences, approximately 21% seen only once; the top ten take around 60%. Used for diagnoses were clinical symptoms, serum thyroxine and TRAb, thyroid ultrasound and orbital computed tomography.

The sequencing input was blood. The source of this sequence is a man aged 25-40 years with Graves' ophthalmopathy. The gene calls are TRBV19 and TRBJ1-2; the match to TRBD1 covers 7 bases. For the CDR3, the DNA is TGTGCCAGTAGTATTACAGGGGACCGAAACATTGGCTACACCTTC. Translating it yields CASSITGDRNIGYTF.